These 11 T cell receptor beta chains came from one sample sequenced in a study of technical replicates of blood from a few donors. Clones were read by immunoSEQ multiplex PCR, and TCRdb kept only the in-frame ones, dropping some. The table lists some 70,000 clones, 85% to 90% of them singletons. Input material: PBMCs. These receptors all come from a human donor in good health. Some clones in this sample may be carry-over from other donors' samples.

J is TRBJ2-3 and V is TRBV4-2; 10 bases agree with TRBD2. The V segment lost 0 bases and the J segment 5 bases; nucleotides outside the gene matches: 5. The CDR3 length is 16 residues. Germline CDR1 LGHNA, CDR2 YNFKEQ. The CDR3 sequence: CASSQEFLAGVDTQYF. DNA for the CDR3: TGTGCCAGCAGCCAAGAGTTTCTAGCGGGAGTAGATACGCAGTATTTT.

The rearrangement links TRBV19 to TRBJ1-5; D unclear. Germline loops: CDR1 LNHDA, CDR2 SQIVND (reference sequence). V was clipped by 6 bases and J by 0 bases, with 12 bases between them. CDR3 length equals 15 residues. As DNA, the CDR3 is TGTGCCAGTAGGGGAATGACTATTAGCAATCAGCCCCAGCATTTT. This sequence encodes CASRGMTISNQPQHF. Combining the CDR3 with reference TRBV19 and TRBJ1-5 gives the whole variable domain DGGITQSPKYLFRKEGQNVTLSCEQNLNHDAMYWYRQDPGQGLRLIYYSQIVNDFQKGDIAEGYSVSREKKESFPLTVTSAQKNPTAFYLCASRGMTISNQPQHFGDGTRLSIL.

The genes are TRBV7-9 and TRBJ1-5; 10 bases map to TRBD1. Germline CDR1 and CDR2: SEHNR and FQNEAQ (reference sequence). V shed 5 bases, J shed 3 bases, and the junction held 7 bases outside the gene matches. The CDR3 length is 16 residues. CDR3 in DNA: TGTGCCAGCAGCCGGGGGACAGGGGAAAACAATCAGCCCCAGCATTTT. Amino acid sequence: CASSRGTGENNQPQHF.

V and J are TRBV9 and TRBJ2-3; 12 bases agree with TRBD2. Trimming cost V 2 bases and J 0 bases; bases outside gene matches: 4. The CDR3 is 17 residues long. Germline CDR1 reads SGDLS; CDR2 reads YYNGEE. This CDR3 reads CASSVTSGGFSTDTQYF. In DNA, the CDR3 is TGTGCCAGCAGCGTGACTAGCGGGGGTTTTAGCACAGATACGCAGTATTTT.

This chain uses TRBV4-3 with TRBJ2-3; 9 bases fit TRBD2. With 2 bases clipped from V and 4 bases from J, the junction kept 7 bases outside the gene matches. The CDR3 has 16 amino acids. Germline V gene lookup returns CDR1 LGHNA and CDR2 YSLEER. The CDR3, as DNA: TGCGCCAGCAGCCAAAGTTTTAGCGGGGGTCCAGATACGCAGTATTTT. Translation gives CASSQSFSGGPDTQYF.

The J gene is TRBJ2-7, the V gene TRBV15; 12 bases map to TRBD2. Germline V lookup: CDR1 LNHNV, CDR2 YYDKDF (reference sequence). This CDR3 contains 16 residues. Losses at the gene ends were 5 bases for V and 3 bases for J; bases not matched to a gene: 8. In nucleotides, the CDR3 is TGTGCCACCAGCCTTCTAGCGGGGGGGGCGGGCTACGAGCAGTACTTC. It yields the protein CATSLLAGGAGYEQYF. Together with reference TRBV15 and TRBJ2-7, the CDR3 gives the full variable domain: DAMVIQNPRYQVTQFGKPVTLSCSQTLNHNVMYWYQQKSSQAPKLLFHYYDKDFNNEADTPDNFQSRRPNTSFCFLDIRSPGLGDTAMYLCATSLLAGGAGYEQYFGPGTRLTVT.

This sequence joins TRBV19 and TRBJ2-7, with 12 bases that match TRBD2. CDR1 is LNHDA, CDR2 SQIVND, per germline (reference sequence). V gave up 1 base and J gave up 2 bases; unmatched junction bases: 3. This CDR3 spans 16 amino acids. This CDR3 reads CASSIGTSGATYEQYF. The CDR3 DNA follows: TGTGCCAGTAGTATAGGGACTAGCGGGGCCACCTACGAGCAGTACTTC.

The V call is TRBV4-3, the J call TRBJ1-6; D gene unclear. V was cut by 2 bases and J by 10 bases, with 24 bases left in between. CDR1 LGHNA and CDR2 YSLEER come from the germline V gene. This CDR3 comprises 18 residues. The CDR3 DNA sequence: TGCGCCAGCAGCCAAAGGGCCCTTGGAGGGAAGGTAGGGTCACCCCTCCACTTT. Its protein is CASSQRALGGKVGSPLHF.

A single count supports this clone. CDR3 protein: CASSQGITASYEQYF. In DNA form, the CDR3 reads TGCGCCAGCAGCCAAGGAATAACAGCTTCCTACGAGCAGTACTTC. The J gene is TRBJ2-7, the V gene TRBV4-1; D remains unclear. The germline gives CDR1 MGHRA, CDR2 YSYEKL. Trimming removed 1 base from V and 1 base from J, with 11 bases in between. The CDR3 has 15 residues.

V usage is TRBV5-4 and J usage is TRBJ1-6; D remains ambiguous. This CDR3 contains 14 residues. CDR1 and CDR2 from the germline V gene are SGHNT and YYREEE (reference sequence). V was cut by 7 bases and J by 3 bases, with 11 bases left in between. CDR3 in DNA: TGTGCCAGCGGTACTAGTCGCTATAATTCACCCCTCCACTTT. Residues: CASGTSRYNSPLHF.

CDR3 DNA: TGTGCCAGCAGCTTGCGGGATACGCAGTATTTT. Protein: CASSLRDTQYF. This chain links TRBV7-2 with TRBJ2-3; D remains unclear. CDR1 and CDR2 from the germline V gene are SGHTA and FQGNSA. The CDR3 totals 11 residues. The V end was cut by 3 bases, the J end by 6 bases, with 4 bases between.